Below are 2 T cell receptor beta chains sequenced from a single sample in a study of T cell responses to AZD1222 COVID-19 vaccine. Profiling relied on immunoSEQ multiplex PCR, and the TCRdb table lists in-frame clones only, not all of them. The sample records around 80,000 clones, over 75% being singletons. The sample was peripheral blood, taken on day 0 of AZD1222 vaccination. The receptor set was obtained from an adult in good health.

The sample holds a few counts of this clone. The CDR3 region has the DNA TGTGCCAGCAGCTTAAGCAGCTCTGGAAACACCATATATTTT. It yields the protein CASSLSSSGNTIYF. This chain joins TRBV11-3 and TRBJ1-3; D gene unclear. V was pared by 2 bases and J by 0 bases, with 5 bases between. This CDR3 is built from 14 residues. Germline CDR1 reads SGHNT; CDR2 reads YENEEA.

The chain employs TRBV7-7 and TRBJ2-1, with 8 bases identical to TRBD2. V shed 1 base, J shed 6 bases, and the junction held 5 bases outside the gene matches. Germline V gene sequence: CDR1 SSHAT, CDR2 FNYEAQ (reference sequence). The CDR3 totals 15 residues. The chain's CDR3 is CASSLVAGGANEQFF. Written as DNA, the CDR3 is TGTGCCAGCAGCTTAGTGGCGGGGGGTGCCAATGAGCAGTTCTTC.